This passage covers 7 T cell receptor beta chains from one sample sequenced in a study of technical replicates of blood from a handful of donors. TCRdb keeps only in-frame clones here, not all; method: immunoSEQ multiplex PCR. The sample has 55,000 to 75,000 clones, approximately 92% seen once. Sequenced sample: T cells isolated from PBMCs. Source of these receptors: a human donor in good health.

The V gene is TRBV2, the J gene TRBJ2-4, with D perhaps matching TRBD2 (6 bases). The CDR3 has 14 residues. The germline V gene encodes CDR1 SNHLY and CDR2 FYNNEI. V shed 8 bases and J shed 7 bases, with 18 bases lying between them. The CDR3 is CASSGGRKGNIQYF. Written as DNA, the CDR3 is TGTGCCAGCTCCGGGGGTCGAAAGGGGAACATTCAGTACTTC.

The V and J genes are TRBV4-1 and TRBJ2-1, with TRBD2 matching over 13 bases. CDR1 is MGHRA, CDR2 YSYEKL, per germline. The CDR3 spans 17 residues. The V gene end was trimmed by 2 bases and the J gene end by 5 bases; junction bases not matched to a gene: 6. Here the CDR3 reads CASSQTIGTSGNNEQFF. CDR3 DNA: TGCGCCAGCAGCCAAACAATAGGGACTAGCGGGAACAATGAGCAGTTCTTC.

V is TRBV2 and J is TRBJ1-5; tentatively, D is TRBD1 (6 bases). This CDR3 has 14 residues. The germline gives CDR1 SNHLY, CDR2 FYNNEI. Trimming removed 6 bases at V and 5 bases at J, with 14 bases between. The CDR3 loop reads CASSDGQRDQPQHF. In DNA form, the CDR3 reads TGTGCCAGCAGCGACGGACAGAGGGATCAGCCCCAGCATTTT.

V gene TRBV6-1 combines with J gene TRBJ2-2; D gene unclear. V was shortened by 8 bases and J by 8 bases, with 15 bases between the two germline ends. Germline loops: CDR1 MNHNS, CDR2 SASEGT. The CDR3 runs 13 residues. In DNA form, the CDR3 reads TGTGCCAGCCTGAGTTGGGCGCCGGGGGAGCTGTTTTTT. Translating it yields CASLSWAPGELFF.

The J gene is TRBJ2-7, the V gene TRBV5-4, with 10 positions matching TRBD1. V shed 4 bases, J shed 3 bases, and the junction held 7 bases outside the gene matches. The germline V gene has CDR1 SGHNT and CDR2 YYREEE (reference sequence). The CDR3 has 15 amino acids. CDR3 sequence: CASSPGGQGFYEQYF. The CDR3 DNA sequence: TGTGCCAGCAGCCCGGGGGGACAGGGGTTCTACGAGCAGTACTTC.

This clone has only one observation. CDR3 sequence reads: CASQNNDSEAFF. CDR3 nucleotide sequence: TGTGCCAGCCAGAACAACGACAGTGAAGCTTTCTTT. The chain combines TRBV19 with TRBJ1-1; a weak D match, TRBD1 (5 bases). The CDR3 spans 12 residues. Between the trimmed V and J ends, which lost 9 bases and 7 bases, there was a span of 15 bases. Germline loops: CDR1 LNHDA, CDR2 SQIVND (reference sequence).

The chain combines TRBV19 with TRBJ2-7, with D maybe TRBD1 (6 bases). This CDR3 has 13 amino acids. CDR1 and CDR2 from the germline V gene are LNHDA and SQIVND (reference sequence). Trimming removed 4 bases from V and 5 bases from J, with 12 bases in between. The CDR3 here is CASSTTGRNEQYF. For the CDR3, the DNA is TGTGCCAGTAGTACCACAGGGCGGAACGAGCAGTACTTC.